These 22 T cell receptor beta chains came from one sample sequenced in a study of cytomegalovirus exposure and HLA in healthy donors. PCR was performed using 60 Vbeta and 13 Jbeta primers. The data were produced by immunoSEQ multiplex PCR, yet TCRdb's version contains in-frame clones alone and is incomplete. The sample data list approximately 43,000 clones. The sequenced material came from PBMCs. The receptors derive from a woman aged 30 to 39 in good health and CMV-seronegative.

Worth noting for this clone: Sequence at one end of the junction differs from germline and may be a read error. The rearrangement joins TRBV25-1 to TRBJ2-1; D is unclear. From germline, CDR1 is MGHDK and CDR2 SYGVNS. The CDR3 has 15 residues. The CDR3 region is CASSEPASSDNEQFF. For the CDR3, the DNA is TGTGCCAGCAGTGAACCCGCGAGCTCCGACAATGAGCAGTTCTTC.

As for this clone: The junction differs from germline at one of its ends, possibly a read error. V gene TRBV23-1 combines with J gene TRBJ2-7; D remains unclear. TRBV23-1 is marked as an open reading frame, function uncertain. The CDR3 is 12 amino acids. CDR3 protein: CASSRASSEQYF. The CDR3 DNA is TGCGCCAGCAGTCGGGCATCCTCCGAGCAGTACTTC.

The chain uses TRBV7-6 and TRBJ2-3; 11 bases are shared with TRBD1. From germline, CDR1 is SGHVS and CDR2 FNYEAQ. The CDR3 runs to 19 residues. With V trimmed by 1 base and J by 6 bases, 15 bases remained unmatched. Here the CDR3 DNA reads TGTGCCAGCAGCTTAGACCCCCGGACAGGGGGCGCTCAGACGGATACGCAGTATTTT. It yields the protein CASSLDPRTGGAQTDTQYF.

The chain employs TRBV9 and TRBJ2-2; D unresolved. Trimming removed 0 bases from V and 0 bases from J, with 9 bases in between. The CDR3 runs 16 residues. The germline gives CDR1 SGDLS, CDR2 YYNGEE. The CDR3 loop reads CASSVDPGTNTGELFF. CDR3 in DNA: TGTGCCAGCAGCGTAGATCCAGGAACGAACACCGGGGAGCTGTTTTTT.

This chain uses TRBV6-5 with TRBJ2-7; 9 nucleotides line up with TRBD2. The germline V gene has CDR1 MNHEY and CDR2 SVGAGI. CDR3 length: 15 amino acids. V lost 5 bases to trimming and J lost 2 bases; unmatched junction nucleotides: 7. CDR3 in amino acids: CASSPLQRGAYEQYF. The CDR3 coding sequence is TGTGCCAGCAGTCCTCTCCAGCGGGGGGCCTACGAGCAGTACTTC.

V and J are TRBV30 and TRBJ2-3; D is perhaps TRBD1 (5 bases). This CDR3 comprises 13 residues. Germline assignment: CDR1 GTSNPN and CDR2 SVGIG (reference sequence). V was shortened by 0 bases and J by 2 bases, with 6 bases between the two germline ends. The CDR3 here is CAWSVQVTDTQYF. The CDR3 nucleotides read TGTGCCTGGAGTGTACAGGTCACAGATACGCAGTATTTT.

The genes are TRBV4-2 and TRBJ2-7; TRBD1 matches 9 bases. V lost 2 bases to trimming and J lost 2 bases; unmatched junction nucleotides: 7. The CDR3 is 16 amino acids. Per the germline V gene, CDR1 is LGHNA and CDR2 is YNFKEQ. In DNA, the CDR3 is TGTGCCAGCAGCCAATCCTTTGGGACAGGGACCTACGAGCAGTACTTC. Its translation: CASSQSFGTGTYEQYF.

V usage is TRBV19 and J usage is TRBJ2-1, with 9 nucleotides matching TRBD2. Germline loops: CDR1 LNHDA, CDR2 SQIVND (reference sequence). The CDR3 extends over 15 amino acids. Trimming at V came to 3 bases and at J to 2 bases, leaving 2 bases not matched to a gene. CDR3 bases: TGTGCCAGTAGTATGGCGGGAGGGGCCTACAATGAGCAGTTCTTC. Its translation: CASSMAGGAYNEQFF.

The J gene is TRBJ1-4, the V gene TRBV10-3; 7 bases match TRBD1. The CDR3 runs 13 residues. The V gene end was trimmed by 10 bases and the J gene end by 8 bases; junction bases not matched to a gene: 10. Germline CDR1 and CDR2: ENHRY and SYGVKD. The DNA of the CDR3 is TGTGCCACCAAGACAGGGAGTGACGAAAAACTGTTTTTT. Its protein is CATKTGSDEKLFF.

V usage is TRBV28 and J usage is TRBJ2-7; D might be TRBD1 (6 bases). Germline CDR1 MDHEN, CDR2 SYDVKM. The CDR3 has 12 amino acids. Trimming took off 7 bases at V and 3 bases at J, with 10 bases between the two ends. The CDR3: CASKQGDYEQYF. The CDR3 DNA follows: TGTGCCAGCAAACAGGGCGACTACGAGCAGTACTTC.

The chain recombines TRBV10-3 with TRBJ1-1, with D hard to call. Germline CDR1 ENHRY, CDR2 SYGVKD. CDR3 length equals 14 residues. V was trimmed by 2 bases and J by 4 bases, leaving 11 bases between them. Here the CDR3 reads CAISERDSRTEAFF. Here the CDR3 DNA reads TGTGCCATCAGTGAGAGAGACTCCCGCACTGAAGCTTTCTTT.

The J gene is TRBJ1-5, the V gene TRBV6-5; a possible D gene is TRBD1 (6 bases). V lost 6 bases, J lost 10 bases, and 19 bases lay in between. Germline CDR1 MNHEY, CDR2 SVGAGI. CDR3 length equals 14 residues. The CDR3 nucleotides read TGTGCCAGCAGCTTCAGACAGGTCGAGGGCCCCCAGCATTTT. It is translated as CASSFRQVEGPQHF.

This rearrangement joins TRBV9 to TRBJ2-3, with TRBD1 matching 7 bases. This CDR3 is built from 17 residues. CDR1 SGDLS and CDR2 YYNGEE come from the germline V gene. With V trimmed by 0 bases and J by 3 bases, 10 bases remained unmatched. CDR3 coding DNA: TGTGCCAGCAGCGTAGAGACAGGGCTAGAGCGAACAGATACGCAGTATTTT. It specifies CASSVETGLERTDTQYF.

The chain employs TRBV7-8 and TRBJ1-3, with D hard to call. Trimming removed 4 bases at V and 8 bases at J, with 12 bases between. The CDR3 contains 13 residues. Germline V lookup: CDR1 SGHVS, CDR2 FQNEAQ. The CDR3 sequence: CASSSNLVDTIYF. The CDR3 nucleotides are TGTGCCAGCAGCTCTAATCTGGTGGACACCATATATTTT.

The rearrangement links TRBV2 to TRBJ2-1, with 9 bases identical to TRBD2. CDR1 SNHLY and CDR2 FYNNEI come from the germline V gene. The ends lost 3 bases at V and 5 bases at J; junction bases unmatched: 8. The CDR3 runs to 16 residues. The CDR3, as DNA: TGTGCCAGCAGTGACCCGGGACTAGCAGTGAACAATGAGCAGTTCTTC. Encoded protein: CASSDPGLAVNNEQFF.

The chain joins TRBV5-6 to TRBJ2-2; 8 bases match TRBD1. Germline CDR1 SGHDT, CDR2 YYEEEE. The CDR3 is made up of 16 amino acids. V shed 0 bases, J shed 4 bases, and the junction held 5 bases outside the gene matches. The DNA for the CDR3 is TGTGCCAGCAGCTTGGCTCAGGGGGCGGGCACCGGGGAGCTGTTTTTT. Protein: CASSLAQGAGTGELFF.

The chain uses TRBV18 and TRBJ2-5, with TRBD2 matching over 10 bases. J was trimmed by 5 bases and V by 0 bases; bases with no gene match: 6. Looked up from germline, CDR1 is KGHSH and CDR2 is LQKENI. CDR3 size: 16 residues. The CDR3 spells CASSPPVAGGRETQYF. The CDR3 bases are TGTGCCAGCTCACCACCGGTAGCGGGAGGCAGGGAGACCCAGTACTTC.

The V call is TRBV28, the J call TRBJ1-1, with a possible D match to TRBD1 (6 bases). Germline CDR1 and CDR2: MDHEN and SYDVKM. The CDR3 covers 12 residues. The CDR3 sequence is CVSQGMDTEAFF. The CDR3 DNA follows: TGTGTCTCTCAGGGGATGGACACTGAAGCTTTCTTT.

The chain recombines TRBV4-2 with TRBJ2-1, with 8 bases identical to TRBD2. Looked up from germline, CDR1 is LGHNA and CDR2 is YNFKEQ. Losses at the gene ends were 0 bases for V and 2 bases for J; bases not matched to a gene: 0. The CDR3 covers 15 residues. CDR3 in DNA: TGTGCCAGCAGCCAAGAACTAGCGGCCTACAATGAGCAGTTCTTC. Translation gives CASSQELAAYNEQFF.

The J gene is TRBJ2-7, the V gene TRBV5-1, with D possibly being TRBD2 (6 bases). The CDR3 has 14 amino acids. Trimming stripped 0 bases from V and 7 bases from J, with 14 bases between. Germline CDR1 SGHRS, CDR2 YFSETQ. This CDR3 is CASSLVAGSREQYF. CDR3 sequence (DNA): TGCGCCAGCAGCTTGGTGGCGGGATCGAGAGAGCAGTACTTC.

The chain employs TRBV10-3 and TRBJ2-7, with D possibly matching TRBD1 (6 bases). In germline, CDR1 is ENHRY, CDR2 SYGVKD. V lost 0 bases, J lost 1 base, and 10 bases lay in between. The CDR3 has 15 amino acids. Here the CDR3 reads CAISESVQGSYEQYF. As DNA, the CDR3 is TGTGCCATCAGTGAGTCAGTACAGGGTTCCTACGAGCAGTACTTC.

This rearrangement joins TRBV6-5 to TRBJ1-2; D possibly corresponds to TRBD1 (6 bases). This CDR3 region has 15 residues. In germline, CDR1 is MNHEY, CDR2 SVGAGI. Between the trimmed V and J ends, which lost 5 bases and 5 bases, there was a span of 18 bases. The DNA for the CDR3 is TGTGCCAGCAGTCCCTCGGGGCTGGGGGCTTATGGCTACACCTTC. The encoded protein is CASSPSGLGAYGYTF.